These 31 T cell receptor beta chains share one sample of origin, sequenced in a study of early T cells in non-severe SARS-CoV-2 infection. Using its own MiXCR run on the 5' RACE reads, TCRdb lists one record per CDR3 protein. The data show 60,000 to 65,000 distinct CDR3 sequences, roughly a tenth seen once. The sequenced material came from whole blood. The receptors shown here come from an adult who was a healthcare worker with PCR-confirmed SARS-CoV-2 infection or an uninfected control (not recorded which).

This chain connects TRBV28 to TRBJ2-1, with 9 bases aligning to TRBD1. Germline V CDR1 and CDR2: MDHEN, SYDVKM. With V trimmed by 5 bases and J by 5 bases, 16 bases remained unmatched. This CDR3 has 18 residues. In nucleotides, the CDR3 is TGTGCCAGCAGTAGGGGGGCCGTGGGGACAGGGTCTGACAATGAGCAGTTCTTC. Encoded protein: CASSRGAVGTGSDNEQFF.

This clonotype was observed at least ten times. The chain combines TRBV5-6 with TRBJ1-1; D is ambiguous. This CDR3 has 14 residues. The germline CDR1 and CDR2 sequences are SGHDT and YYEEEE. The ends were cut back, 4 bases at V and 1 base at J, with 11 bases in the middle. CDR3 DNA: TGTGCCAGCAGCCCAGACTCCTGGAACACTGAAGCTTTCTTT. Its protein is CASSPDSWNTEAFF.

This clonotype was observed a handful of times. V usage is TRBV20-1 and J usage is TRBJ2-1, with TRBD2 as a possible D gene (6 bases). Germline values: CDR1 DFQATT, CDR2 SNEGSKA (reference sequence). This CDR3 contains 15 residues. V lost 2 bases and J 6 bases, leaving 17 bases between the germline ends. The chain's CDR3 is CSARTYATSGNEQFF. CDR3 nucleotides: TGCAGTGCTAGAACTTACGCGACTAGTGGCAATGAGCAGTTCTTC.

The chain is built from TRBV24-1 and TRBJ1-2; TRBD1 aligns across 7 bases. The ends lost 6 bases at V and 4 bases at J; junction bases unmatched: 7. The CDR3 length is 14 residues. The germline CDR1 and CDR2 sequences are KGHDR and SFDVKD. CDR3 amino acids: CATSTGDYGYGYTF. The CDR3 nucleotides read TGTGCCACCAGTACAGGGGATTACGGCTATGGCTACACCTTC.

The gene calls are TRBV20-1 and TRBJ2-3; 11 nucleotides match TRBD1. Germline loops: CDR1 DFQATT, CDR2 SNEGSKA (reference sequence). This CDR3 is 16 amino acids long. Trimming removed 2 bases from V and 8 bases from J; junction bases left unmatched: 12. In DNA form, the CDR3 reads TGCAGTGCTAGATCCACCGGGACAGGGGGATCGGGTACGCAGTATTTT. It translates to CSARSTGTGGSGTQYF.

This clonotype appeared a few times. V gene TRBV30 combines with J gene TRBJ2-5, with D tentatively TRBD2 (7 bases). The CDR3 is 13 amino acids. Per the germline V gene, CDR1 is GTSNPN and CDR2 is SVGIG (reference sequence). Trimming pared 3 bases from V and 2 bases from J, leaving 10 bases between. CDR3 in amino acids: CAWRGGQQETQYF. CDR3 DNA: TGTGCCTGGAGGGGGGGGCAGCAAGAGACCCAGTACTTC.

This clonotype occurred a few times. The chain employs TRBV11-2 and TRBJ2-5, with D perhaps TRBD2 (6 bases). Germline loops: CDR1 SGHAT, CDR2 FQNNGV. The V end lost 5 bases, the J end lost 1 base, and 11 bases lay between the germline ends. There are 14 residues in the CDR3. The CDR3 region has the DNA TGTGCCAGCAGCCCCTCGCGGGGCCAAGAGACCCAGTACTTC. Its translation is CASSPSRGQETQYF.

The rearrangement joins TRBV7-8 to TRBJ2-5, with 7 bases that match TRBD1. Germline lookup yields CDR1 SGHVS and CDR2 FQNEAQ. With 6 bases clipped from V and 3 bases from J, the junction kept 7 bases outside the gene matches. CDR3 size: 14 residues. The CDR3 nucleotides read TGTGCCAGCAGTTCCCCCGGGACAGAAGAGACCCAGTACTTC. It translates to CASSSPGTEETQYF.

This sequence joins TRBV27 and TRBJ2-7, with D perhaps being TRBD1 or TRBD2 (5 bases each). Germline V gene lookup returns CDR1 MNHEY and CDR2 SMNVEV (reference sequence). Trimming took off 5 bases at V and 2 bases at J, with 10 bases between the two ends. The CDR3 has 13 residues. The CDR3 reads CASSPRGPYEQYV. The CDR3 DNA reads as TGTGCCAGCAGTCCGAGGGGTCCCTACGAGCAGTACGTC.

The rearrangement joins TRBV6-5 to TRBJ2-7; D may correspond to TRBD1 or TRBD2 (5 bases each). The V gene's germline CDR1 is MNHEY and CDR2 SVGAGI. This CDR3 region has 13 residues. V was shortened by 5 bases and J by 3 bases, with 11 bases between the two germline ends. CDR3 sequence (DNA): TGTGCCAGCAGTCAGGGAGTGAGCTACGAGCAGTACGTC. Translated: CASSQGVSYEQYV.

CDR3 protein: CSARDLTGNGYTF. The CDR3 DNA sequence: TGCAGTGCTAGAGATCTGACAGGGAATGGCTACACCTTC. J is TRBJ1-2 and V is TRBV20-1; 7 bases are a match to TRBD1. The CDR3 is made up of 13 amino acids. V lost 0 bases to trimming and J lost 6 bases; unmatched junction nucleotides: 4. Germline V lookup: CDR1 DFQATT, CDR2 SNEGSKA (reference sequence).

This clonotype has a count of ten or more. The CDR3 nucleotides are TGTGCCAGTAGTATCAGAGGTTCAACTAATGAAAAACTGTTTTTT. Translation: CASSIRGSTNEKLFF. This chain joins TRBV19 and TRBJ1-4; no definite D call. The CDR3 runs to 15 residues. Between the trimmed V and J ends, which lost 3 bases and 0 bases, there was a span of 8 bases. Germline CDR1 and CDR2: LNHDA and SQIVND (reference sequence).

The chain employs TRBV30 and TRBJ1-1; no clear D. CDR3 length: 12 amino acids. The V end was cut by 7 bases, the J end by 3 bases, with 12 bases between. CDR1 and CDR2 from the germline V gene are GTSNPN and SVGIG (reference sequence). CDR3 DNA sequence: TGTGCCTCTTCGCGCGTTCACACTGAAGCTTTCTTT. Its protein product is CASSRVHTEAFF.

This clonotype was observed many times. The rearrangement joins TRBV7-7 to TRBJ2-3; a weak D match, TRBD2 (5 bases). The CDR3 covers 14 residues. CDR1 SSHAT and CDR2 FNYEAQ come from the germline V gene (reference sequence). The ends were cut back, 2 bases at V and 2 bases at J, with 8 bases in the middle. The CDR3 DNA follows: TGTGCCAGCAGCTTACGGGGATCCACAGATACGCAGTATTTT. Translated: CASSLRGSTDTQYF.

V usage is TRBV5-1 and J usage is TRBJ2-5; 10 bases are a match to TRBD2. The CDR3 runs to 17 residues. Germline CDR1 and CDR2: SGHRS and YFSETQ. V shed 1 base and J 5 bases; nucleotides not matched to a gene: 11. The CDR3 nucleotides are TGCGCCAGCAGCTTGTTCGGTTACGGGACTAGCGAGGAGACCCAGTACTTC. This sequence encodes CASSLFGYGTSEETQYF. The full variable domain, with the rest looked up from reference TRBV5-1 and TRBJ2-5, is KAGVTQTPRYLIKTRGQQVTLSCSPISGHRSVSWYQQTPGQGLQFLFEYFSETQRNKGNFPGRFSGRQFSNSRSEMNVSTLELGDSALYLCASSLFGYGTSEETQYFGPGTRLLVL.

The chain has TRBV5-1 and TRBJ2-3; perhaps TRBD1 as D (5 bases). Germline assignment: CDR1 SGHRS and CDR2 YFSETQ. The V end lost 1 base, the J end lost 4 bases, and 10 bases lay between the germline ends. The CDR3 consists of 14 residues. CDR3 sequence (DNA): TGCGCCAGCAGCTTGAGCAGGGTGGCAGATACGCAGTATTTT. Its translation is CASSLSRVADTQYF. The variable domain in full, with the rest retrieved from reference TRBV5-1 and TRBJ2-3, is KAGVTQTPRYLIKTRGQQVTLSCSPISGHRSVSWYQQTPGQGLQFLFEYFSETQRNKGNFPGRFSGRQFSNSRSEMNVSTLELGDSALYLCASSLSRVADTQYFGPGTRLTVL.

This clonotype was recorded a few times. The genes are TRBV15 and TRBJ1-2; no clear D. In germline, CDR1 is LNHNV, CDR2 YYDKDF (reference sequence). CDR3 length equals 13 residues. The V gene lost 5 bases and the J gene lost 4 bases, with 11 bases spanning the gap. The CDR3 nucleotides are TGTGCCACCAGCTTAACAGATGCCTATGGCTACACCTTC. Translating it yields CATSLTDAYGYTF.

The V gene is TRBV7-9, the J gene TRBJ2-3; the D gene is possibly TRBD1 (6 bases). Trimming left V 1 base short and J 4 bases short, with 18 bases between. Germline V gene lookup returns CDR1 SEHNR and CDR2 FQNEAQ (reference sequence). This CDR3 is built from 17 residues. The CDR3 region has the DNA TGTGCCAGCAGCTTAGGGCATTGGACAGAAGGGTCAGATACGCAGTATTTT. Residues: CASSLGHWTEGSDTQYF. The full variable domain, completed using reference TRBV7-9 and TRBJ2-3, is DTGVSQNPRHKITKRGQNVTFRCDPISEHNRLYWYRQTLGQGPEFLTYFQNEAQLEKSRLLSDRFSAERPKGSFSTLEIQRTEQGDSAMYLCASSLGHWTEGSDTQYFGPGTRLTVL.

This clonotype was seen ten or more times. The chain has TRBV5-6 and TRBJ2-5; tentative D call: TRBD1 (6 bases). Germline V gives CDR1 SGHDT, CDR2 YYEEEE. Trimming pared 4 bases from V and 0 bases from J, leaving 10 bases between. This CDR3 spans 14 amino acids. Written as DNA, the CDR3 is TGTGCCAGCAGCGGAGGACAGCACCAAGAGACCCAGTACTTC. This encodes CASSGGQHQETQYF.

In its sample, this clonotype was seen many times. The rearrangement uses TRBV3-1 and TRBJ1-2, with 7 bases that match TRBD1. V shed 0 bases, J shed 5 bases, and the junction held 0 bases outside the gene matches. Germline CDR1 is LGHDT and CDR2 is YNNKEL (reference sequence). The CDR3 loop spans 13 amino acids. CDR3 amino acids: CASSQEGQYGYTF. CDR3 coding DNA: TGTGCCAGCAGCCAAGAGGGACAGTATGGCTACACCTTC.

The chain uses TRBV28 and TRBJ2-3; tentatively, D is TRBD1 (5 bases). Germline V lookup: CDR1 MDHEN, CDR2 SYDVKM. The CDR3 has 15 amino acids. The V and J ends lost 6 bases and 2 bases respectively, with 15 bases between them. The CDR3 sequence is CASRGPGPYTDTQYF. CDR3 nucleotide sequence: TGTGCCAGCAGGGGGCCGGGCCCTTACACAGATACGCAGTATTTT.

The V gene is TRBV12-3 or TRBV12-4, the J gene TRBJ2-3; unclear D gene. The CDR3 runs 13 residues. V dropped 3 bases and J dropped 3 bases, with 7 bases sitting between them. The CDR3 reads CASSFMQTDTQYF. The CDR3 nucleotides are TGTGCCAGCAGTTTTATGCAGACAGATACGCAGTATTTT.

J is TRBJ2-5 and V is TRBV9, with D perhaps matching TRBD2 (5 bases). Germline V gene data show CDR1 as SGDLS and CDR2 as YYNGEE. The CDR3 covers 14 residues. The V end was cut by 2 bases, the J end by 5 bases, with 13 bases between. The CDR3 is CASSVGLAFETQYF. The CDR3 DNA is TGTGCCAGCAGCGTTGGTCTAGCTTTCGAGACCCAGTACTTC.

This rearrangement joins TRBV19 to TRBJ2-2, with D uncertain. The V gene lost 3 bases and the J gene lost 4 bases, with 6 bases spanning the gap. Per the germline V gene, CDR1 is LNHDA and CDR2 is SQIVND (reference sequence). The CDR3 covers 13 residues. The CDR3 nucleotides read TGTGCCAGTAGTATTGGTAGCACCGGGGAGCTGTTTTTT. As protein: CASSIGSTGELFF. Variable domain in full (rest from reference TRBV19 and TRBJ2-2): DGGITQSPKYLFRKEGQNVTLSCEQNLNHDAMYWYRQDPGQGLRLIYYSQIVNDFQKGDIAEGYSVSREKKESFPLTVTSAQKNPTAFYLCASSIGSTGELFFGEGSRLTVL.

The table lists this clonotype with a few counts. The CDR3 reads CASSSGSRSGNTIYF. In DNA, the CDR3 is TGCGCCAGCAGCTCGGGCAGCCGCTCTGGAAACACCATATATTTT. The gene calls are TRBV5-1 and TRBJ1-3; D is unclear. Trimming removed 3 bases from V and 0 bases from J, with 10 bases in between. Germline V gene data show CDR1 as SGHRS and CDR2 as YFSETQ. The CDR3 extends over 15 amino acids.

This clonotype was recorded a few times. V and J are TRBV6-1 and TRBJ1-1; no firm D call. Trimming shortened V by 6 bases and J by 0 bases, and 11 bases separated the two germline ends. The CDR3 totals 14 residues. Germline CDR1 and CDR2: MNHNS and SASEGT. CDR3 DNA sequence: TGTGCCAGCAGCAATAAGGGCTTGAACACTGAAGCTTTCTTT. Encoded protein: CASSNKGLNTEAFF.

This clonotype was picked up a small number of times. The rearrangement joins TRBV5-1 to TRBJ2-3; D might be TRBD1 (5 bases). Trimming left V 1 base short and J 1 base short, with 10 bases between. The CDR3 consists of 15 residues. CDR1 SGHRS and CDR2 YFSETQ come from the germline V gene. This chain's CDR3 is CASSLSDSRTDTQYF. DNA for the CDR3: TGCGCCAGCAGCTTGTCAGACAGTCGCACAGATACGCAGTATTTT.

This clonotype was detected a few times. This chain uses TRBV20-1 with TRBJ1-2; tentatively, D is TRBD1 (5 bases). Trimming pared 3 bases from V and 6 bases from J, leaving 17 bases between. This CDR3 spans 14 amino acids. CDR1 and CDR2 from the germline V gene are DFQATT and SNEGSKA (reference sequence). The CDR3, as DNA: TGCAGTGCTAGTCTGGGGACCACCCTCCATGGCTACACCTTC. Protein: CSASLGTTLHGYTF.

This clonotype was detected a few times. The chain uses TRBV7-9 and TRBJ1-1; D is uncertain. The CDR3 is made up of 16 amino acids. Germline loops: CDR1 SEHNR, CDR2 FQNEAQ (reference sequence). V was clipped by 1 base and J by 5 bases, with 17 bases between them. The CDR3 DNA follows: TGTGCCAGCAGCTTAGAAGGGATAAGAGGGAGTACTGAAGCTTTCTTT. The encoded protein is CASSLEGIRGSTEAFF.

This clonotype occurred many times. The rearrangement links TRBV30 to TRBJ1-6; D call uncertain. V was pared by 3 bases and J by 4 bases, with 16 bases between. The germline gives CDR1 GTSNPN, CDR2 SVGIG (reference sequence). The CDR3 is made up of 16 amino acids. The CDR3 reads CAWSLLTWEYNSPLHF. CDR3 nucleotide sequence: TGTGCCTGGAGCCTCCTTACTTGGGAATATAATTCACCCCTCCACTTT.

The sample holds a few counts of this clonotype. The chain joins TRBV30 to TRBJ1-4; no reliable D call. The CDR3 length is 14 residues. Trimming removed 5 bases from V and 0 bases from J, with 10 bases in between. The germline V gene has CDR1 GTSNPN and CDR2 SVGIG (reference sequence). Here the CDR3 reads CAWQRSSTNEKLFF. The CDR3 DNA sequence: TGTGCCTGGCAAAGGTCTTCAACTAATGAAAAACTGTTTTTT.